These 21 T cell receptor beta chains came from one sample sequenced in a study of PD-L1 blockade in urothelial cancer. This table comes from immunoSEQ multiplex PCR, and its TCRdb copy is limited to in-frame clones, with some not included. The data contain tens of thousands of clones, 81% of them singletons. The sample consisted of PBMCs, taken around atezolizumab (anti-PD-L1) treatment. Source of these receptors: a man between 65 and 80 years old with urothelial cancer.

This chain links TRBV25-1 with TRBJ2-7; the D gene is possibly TRBD2 (5 bases). The CDR3 runs to 12 residues. Looked up from germline, CDR1 is MGHDK and CDR2 is SYGVNS. Trimming shortened V by 7 bases and J by 0 bases, and 7 bases separated the two germline ends. The CDR3 is CASKGSSYEQYF. The DNA for the CDR3 is TGTGCCAGCAAAGGGAGCTCCTACGAGCAGTACTTC.

This chain uses TRBV29-1 with TRBJ1-4; D perhaps matches TRBD1 (6 bases). The CDR3 is 11 residues long. Germline lookup yields CDR1 SQVTM and CDR2 ANQGSEA. Trimming removed 4 bases at V and 7 bases at J, with 7 bases between. Here the CDR3 DNA reads TGCAGCGTTGGGACAGCTGAAAAACTGTTTTTT. Translating it yields CSVGTAEKLFF. The full variable domain, in which reference TRBV29-1 and TRBJ1-4 provide the parts outside the CDR3, is SAVISQKPSRDICQRGTSLTIQCQVDSQVTMMFWYRQQPGQSLTLIATANQGSEATYESGFVIDKFPISRPNLTFSTLTVSNMSPEDSSIYLCSVGTAEKLFFGSGTQLSVL.

This sequence joins TRBV18 and TRBJ2-7, with 12 nucleotides matching TRBD1. CDR1 and CDR2 from the germline V gene are KGHSH and LQKENI. The J segment lost 2 bases and the V segment lost 2 bases, leaving 10 bases of the junction unmatched. The CDR3 runs 18 residues. The CDR3 sequence is CASSPYWDRGPSTYEQYF. DNA for the CDR3: TGTGCCAGCTCACCATACTGGGACAGGGGGCCCTCAACCTACGAGCAGTACTTC.

The V call is TRBV29-1, the J call TRBJ2-5; tentatively, D is TRBD1 (6 bases). The germline V gene encodes CDR1 SQVTM and CDR2 ANQGSEA. V was trimmed by 4 bases and J by 2 bases, leaving 14 bases between them. The CDR3 runs to 14 residues. CDR3 nucleotides: TGCAGCGTTGTGAGCAGGGGCCTTCAAGAGACCCAGTACTTC. Its translation: CSVVSRGLQETQYF.

This clone was observed many times. The V gene is TRBV2, the J gene TRBJ2-2; 7 bases match TRBD2. The germline V gene encodes CDR1 SNHLY and CDR2 FYNNEI. With 5 bases clipped from V and 7 bases from J, the junction kept 4 bases outside the gene matches. The CDR3 runs 13 residues. In DNA, the CDR3 is TGTGCCAGCAGTAAGGGAGGGTACGGGGAGCTGTTTTTT. It translates to CASSKGGYGELFF.

V and J are TRBV5-4 and TRBJ2-5; 10 bases agree with TRBD2. Germline CDR1 is SGHNT and CDR2 is YYREEE (reference sequence). The V and J ends lost 9 bases and 1 base, in that order; junction bases with no gene match: 6. CDR3 size: 14 residues. The CDR3 reads CATSGGGIQETQYF. Here the CDR3 DNA reads TGTGCCACAAGCGGGGGGGGGATCCAAGAGACCCAGTACTTC.

The CDR3 spells CASTRGAEAFF. In DNA, the CDR3 is TGCGCCAGCACCAGGGGTGCTGAAGCTTTCTTT. This chain joins TRBV4-3 and TRBJ1-1; D may be TRBD1 (6 bases). CDR3 length: 11 residues. Looked up from germline, CDR1 is LGHNA and CDR2 is YSLEER. Trimming removed 7 bases from V and 6 bases from J, with 9 bases in between.

The chain combines TRBV4-3 with TRBJ2-3, with a tentative D call TRBD2 (5 bases). With 0 bases removed from V and 5 bases from J, the gap between germline ends came to 9 bases. This CDR3 is 14 amino acids long. Germline values: CDR1 LGHNA, CDR2 YSLEER. The CDR3 DNA sequence: TGCGCCAGCAGCCAAGATCGGAGCGGAGATACGCAGTATTTT. The encoded protein is CASSQDRSGDTQYF.

This chain uses TRBV12-5 with TRBJ2-1; D may be TRBD2 (5 bases). The CDR3 covers 18 residues. Trimming cost V 0 bases and J 3 bases, with 18 bases left between them. Per the germline V gene, CDR1 is LGHNT and CDR2 is FRNRAP. This CDR3 is CASGLVLGLEPRYNEQFF. The DNA for the CDR3 is TGTGCTAGTGGTTTGGTACTAGGCTTAGAGCCTCGCTACAATGAGCAGTTCTTC.

The chain couples TRBV28 to TRBJ1-2; the match to TRBD1 covers 10 bases. Looked up from germline, CDR1 is MDHEN and CDR2 is SYDVKM. With V trimmed by 5 bases and J by 3 bases, 6 bases remained unmatched. This CDR3 is 15 amino acids long. CDR3 sequence reads: CASSDDRGLYYGYTF. CDR3 in DNA: TGTGCCAGCAGTGATGACAGGGGGCTATACTATGGCTACACCTTC.

In this sample, this clone turned up a few times. The chain has TRBV28 and TRBJ2-7; weak D call: TRBD1 (7 bases). Germline CDR1 is MDHEN and CDR2 is SYDVKM. This CDR3 spans 17 amino acids. V was cut by 8 bases and J by 1 base, with 24 bases left in between. In DNA form, the CDR3 reads TGTGCCAGCGCCCAATCGGGAGAGGGGGCGACTTCCTACGAGCAGTACTTC. It specifies CASAQSGEGATSYEQYF.

The table lists this clone with a count of one. The CDR3 spells CASSLPSGMGNTEAFF. CDR3 nucleotide sequence: TGCGCCAGCAGCTTGCCGTCGGGGATGGGGAACACTGAAGCTTTCTTT. The genes are TRBV5-1 and TRBJ1-1; D not certain. The V and J ends lost 1 base and 1 base respectively, with 14 bases between them. CDR1 is SGHRS, CDR2 YFSETQ, per germline. This CDR3 is 16 amino acids long.

The genes are TRBV11-3 and TRBJ2-3, with a possible D match to TRBD2 (6 bases). The germline V gene encodes CDR1 SGHNT and CDR2 YENEEA. The CDR3 runs to 13 residues. The V gene lost 5 bases and the J gene lost 5 bases, with 11 bases spanning the gap. The CDR3 bases are TGTGCCAGCAGCCATTTGGGGGGAGATACGCAGTATTTT. As protein: CASSHLGGDTQYF.

This chain links TRBV29-1 with TRBJ1-1; D is unresolved. The CDR3 has 12 residues. Per the germline V gene, CDR1 is SQVTM and CDR2 is ANQGSEA. V dropped 4 bases and J dropped 4 bases, with 10 bases sitting between them. CDR3: CSVVGKSTEAFF. CDR3 in DNA: TGCAGCGTTGTCGGGAAAAGCACTGAAGCTTTCTTT.

This chain links TRBV6-1 with TRBJ1-1; no reliable D call. The CDR3 totals 14 residues. Trimming took off 2 bases at V and 3 bases at J, with 10 bases between the two ends. Per the germline V gene, CDR1 is MNHNS and CDR2 is SASEGT. The CDR3 here is CASSENGVDTEAFF. The CDR3 DNA follows: TGTGCCAGCAGTGAAAACGGGGTGGACACTGAAGCTTTCTTT.

The chain carries TRBV11-2 and TRBJ2-3; the D is unclear. CDR3 length: 13 residues. With 2 bases removed from V and 6 bases from J, the gap between germline ends came to 9 bases. Germline CDR1 and CDR2: SGHAT and FQNNGV. The CDR3 DNA reads as TGTGCCAGCAGCTTATCCCTTATTGATACGCAGTATTTT. Amino acids: CASSLSLIDTQYF.

The chain is built from TRBV7-2 and TRBJ2-1; no clear D gene. Germline V lookup: CDR1 SGHTA, CDR2 FQGNSA. Trimming removed 6 bases from V and 0 bases from J, with 9 bases in between. The CDR3 loop spans 14 amino acids. CDR3 DNA sequence: TGTGCCAGCAGTCCCCTCGTCTCCTACAATGAGCAGTTCTTC. It is translated as CASSPLVSYNEQFF.

CDR3 loop: CASSLISGTTGELFF. The DNA for the CDR3 is TGTGCCAGCAGCCTGATCAGCGGGACCACCGGGGAGCTGTTTTTT. The gene calls are TRBV7-8 and TRBJ2-2, with 7 bases fitting TRBD2. Germline V lookup: CDR1 SGHVS, CDR2 FQNEAQ. The J segment lost 4 bases and the V segment lost 5 bases, leaving 7 bases of the junction unmatched. The CDR3 has 15 amino acids.

This clone was seen only a few times. This chain joins TRBV28 and TRBJ1-5; weak D call: TRBD1 (6 bases). This CDR3 contains 16 residues. Germline V gives CDR1 MDHEN, CDR2 SYDVKM. Trimming took off 5 bases at V and 1 base at J, with 15 bases between the two ends. CDR3 sequence (DNA): TGTGCCAGCAGTAAAACAGGGTTTTACAGCAATCAGCCCCAGCATTTT. This sequence encodes CASSKTGFYSNQPQHF.

The CDR3 here is CASSLNAGNYEQYF. CDR3 coding DNA: TGTGCCAGCAGCTTAAATGCAGGGAATTACGAGCAGTACTTC. The chain carries TRBV5-4 and TRBJ2-7; D may be TRBD1 (5 bases). CDR3 length equals 14 residues. CDR1 and CDR2 (germline): SGHNT, YYREEE (reference sequence). V lost 2 bases and J lost 4, with 13 bases in between.

The chain has TRBV9 and TRBJ2-1, with D possibly TRBD2 on 5 matching bases. Between the trimmed V and J ends, which lost 3 bases and 5 bases, there was a span of 18 bases. The CDR3 consists of 16 residues. Germline CDR1 is SGDLS and CDR2 is YYNGEE. CDR3 sequence (DNA): TGTGCCAGCAGCGCGTCTCGGGATCTTACGAACAATGAGCAGTTCTTC. Residues: CASSASRDLTNNEQFF.